This T cell receptor (beta chain) was recovered during a study of cytomegalovirus exposure and HLA in healthy donors. CDR1 MGHRA and CDR2 YSYEKL come from the germline V gene. Trimming cost V 0 bases and J 4 bases; bases outside gene matches: 5. CDR3 length: 16 residues. This PCR relied on a set of 60 Vbeta primers and 13 Jbeta primers. Assay used: immunoSEQ multiplex PCR; TCRdb lists only in-frame clones, some missing. Its listing shows approximately 51,000 clones. This sequence joins TRBV4-1 and TRBJ2-5; 10 bases line up with TRBD2. Material for sequencing was PBMCs. The clonotype originates from a man in his forties in good health and CMV-seropositive. The CDR3 region is CASSQEKLAGSETQYF. Here the CDR3 DNA reads TGCGCCAGCAGCCAAGAAAAACTAGCGGGATCAGAGACCCAGTACTTC.